The 17 T cell receptor beta chains given below trace back to one sample, sequenced in a study of T-cell reconstitution after alpha-beta-depleted transplantation in children. The TCRbeta library incorporated unique molecular identifiers. TCRdb analysed the PCR reads with MiXCR anew, one entry per CDR3 protein. The sample lists almost 500,000 distinct CDR3 sequences; about 11% were seen once. The input for sequencing was PBMCs, taken before TCRalphabeta/CD19-depleted stem cell transplant. Receptor source: a child aged 2 to 10 with inherited bone marrow failure, due to receive a stem cell transplant.

Many counts were recorded for this clonotype. One junction end does not reproduce the germline sequence, and a read error may be involved. The DNA of the CDR3 is TGTGCTAGCAGCTTAGAGGGAGGGACTTGGGATGAGCAGTTCTTC. Translated, it gives CASSLEGGTWDEQFF. The V gene is TRBV7-7, the J gene TRBJ2-1, with 7 bases identical to TRBD2. The CDR3 is 15 residues long. The V gene's germline CDR1 is SSHAT and CDR2 FNYEAQ (reference sequence).

This clonotype was found a few times. The CDR3, as DNA: TGTGCCAGCAGTTACTCGACGAACCCTTCCTACGAGCAGTACTTC. Translated, it gives CASSYSTNPSYEQYF. This chain joins TRBV6-5 and TRBJ2-7, with unresolved D. Germline CDR1 and CDR2: MNHEY and SVGAGI. Trimming took 0 bases from V and 1 from J, leaving 10 bases between them. The CDR3 totals 15 residues.

This clonotype appeared many times. This chain links TRBV4-3 with TRBJ2-1; D tentatively fits TRBD1 or TRBD2 (5 bases each). Trimming cost V 0 bases and J 0 bases, with 15 bases left between them. This CDR3 has 18 residues. Germline V gene lookup returns CDR1 LGHNA and CDR2 YSLEER. CDR3 DNA: TGCGCCAGCAGCCAAGATGAGTGGGACCCGAGCTCCTACAATGAGCAGTTCTTC. Translation gives CASSQDEWDPSSYNEQFF.

This clonotype showed up many times. The CDR3 loop is CSLGQVGLAKNIQYF. Here the CDR3 DNA reads TGCAGCCTTGGACAGGTTGGTTTGGCCAAAAACATTCAGTACTTC. The V gene is TRBV29-1, the J gene TRBJ2-4, with TRBD1 matching over 7 bases. CDR1 is SQVTM and CDR2 is ANQGSEA in the germline V gene. With V trimmed by 8 bases and J by 1 base, 11 bases remained unmatched. The CDR3 is made up of 15 amino acids.

This clonotype appeared a few times. CDR3 amino acids: CSARSWTSYTF. The DNA for the CDR3 is TGCAGTGCTAGATCCTGGACTAGCTACACCTTC. J is TRBJ1-2 and V is TRBV20-1; D unresolved. The germline V gene has CDR1 DFQATT and CDR2 SNEGSKA (reference sequence). The CDR3 loop spans 11 amino acids. Trimming cost V 2 bases and J 9 bases, with 10 bases left between them.

Ten or more counts support this clonotype. The V gene is TRBV10-2, the J gene TRBJ2-2; 8 nucleotides match TRBD2. The CDR3 spans 15 residues. V shed 7 bases and J 6 bases; nucleotides not matched to a gene: 10. CDR1 WSHSY and CDR2 SAAADI come from the germline V gene. The CDR3 reads CASIPGLGPPGELFF. Here the CDR3 DNA reads TGCGCCAGCATCCCGGGACTAGGCCCCCCCGGGGAGCTGTTTTTT.

Turning to this clonotype: This may be a read error: a much more frequent sequence differs by one nucleotide. The chain is built from TRBV2 and TRBJ2-1; 13 bases agree with TRBD2. The length of the CDR3 is 17 residues. Germline V gene lookup returns CDR1 SNHLY and CDR2 FYNNEI. The CDR3 region has the DNA TGTGCCAGGTCGGGGACTAGCGGGAATAAACTCTACAATGACCAGTTCTTC. It encodes CARSGTSGNKLYNDQFF.

V gene TRBV27 combines with J gene TRBJ1-1; D not resolved. Germline CDR1 reads MNHEY; CDR2 reads SMNVEV (reference sequence). Trimming removed 2 bases from V and 2 bases from J, with 9 bases in between. CDR3 length: 14 residues. The CDR3: CASSLQVRNTEAFF. As DNA, the CDR3 is TGTGCCAGCAGTTTACAGGTCCGTAACACTGAAGCTTTCTTT.

This clonotype was found many times. The chain has TRBV20-1 and TRBJ1-5; D remains ambiguous. Trimming removed 1 base at V and 4 bases at J, with 2 bases between. The CDR3 sequence is 11 residues long. CDR1 and CDR2 (germline): DFQATT, SNEGSKA (reference sequence). This CDR3 reads CSARGNQPQHF. CDR3 bases: TGCAGTGCTAGAGGAAATCAGCCCCAGCATTTT.

This clonotype was seen at least ten times. The chain uses TRBV5-1 and TRBJ1-1, with TRBD1 identical over 8 bases. The V gene end was trimmed by 4 bases and the J gene end by 1 base; junction bases not matched to a gene: 0. The CDR3 runs to 13 residues. Per germline, CDR1 SGHRS and CDR2 YFSETQ. The CDR3 nucleotides are TGCGCCAGCAGCGGACAGGGGAACACTGAAGCTTTCTTT. Its protein is CASSGQGNTEAFF.

This clonotype was recorded many times. A junction end diverges from the germline sequence, so it may reflect a read error. J is TRBJ1-1 and V is TRBV29-1, with TRBD1 as a possible D gene (6 bases). The CDR3 is 14 residues long. Germline CDR1 and CDR2: SQVTM and ANQGSEA. Here the CDR3 reads CSVVGGLTNTEVFF. CDR3 DNA: TGCAGCGTTGTCGGGGGCTTGACCAACACTGAAGTTTTCTTT. Complete variable domain (other parts from reference TRBV29-1 and TRBJ1-1): SAVISQKPSRDICQRGTSLTIQCQVDSQVTMMFWYRQQPGQSLTLIATANQGSEATYESGFVIDKFPISRPNLTFSTLTVSNMSPEDSSIYLCSVVGGLTNTEVFFGQGTRLTVV.

This clonotype was seen at least ten times. This chain connects TRBV5-4 to TRBJ2-1, with D unclear. CDR1 SGHNT and CDR2 YYREEE come from the germline V gene (reference sequence). Deletions cut 2 bases from V and 8 bases from J, with 5 bases between. The CDR3 sequence is 11 residues long. The CDR3 bases are TGTGCCAGCAGCTTTTTGTATGAGCAGTTCTTC. It codes for CASSFLYEQFF. Full variable domain (outside the CDR3, taken from reference TRBV5-4 and TRBJ2-1): ETGVTQSPTHLIKTRGQQVTLRCSSQSGHNTVSWYQQALGQGPQFIFQYYREEENGRGNFPPRFSGLQFPNYSSELNVNALELDDSALYLCASSFLYEQFFGPGTRLTVL.

This clonotype was counted ten times or more. V usage is TRBV6-2 or TRBV6-3 and J usage is TRBJ2-1, with D hard to call. V lost 4 bases and J 0 bases, leaving 7 bases between the germline ends. This CDR3 has 14 amino acids. Germline CDR1 is MNHEY and CDR2 is SVGEGT. The CDR3 protein is CASSWMSSYNEQFF. The DNA of the CDR3 is TGTGCCAGCAGTTGGATGAGCTCCTACAATGAGCAGTTCTTC.

A word on this clonotype: This may be a read error: a much more frequent sequence differs by one nucleotide. The chain is built from TRBV6-2 or TRBV6-3 and TRBJ2-7; TRBD1 agrees at 7 bases. CDR3 length: 15 residues. The germline V gene encodes CDR1 MNHEY and CDR2 SVGEGT. Here the CDR3 reads CASSYRGTLSDEQYF. For the CDR3, the DNA is TGTGCCAGCAGCTACAGGGGTACCCTCTCCGACGAGCAGTACTTC.

This clonotype was seen at least ten times. CDR3 DNA: TGTGCCAGCAGTTTTTTAAAATCCTACAATGAGCAGTTCTTC. Amino acids: CASSFLKSYNEQFF. The chain links TRBV12-3 or TRBV12-4 to TRBJ2-1, with no clear D. There are 14 residues in the CDR3. V lost 3 bases, J lost 1 base, and 7 bases lay in between.

Many counts were recorded for this clonotype. The gene calls are TRBV4-3 and TRBJ2-5; 10 bases are shared with TRBD1. Germline V gives CDR1 LGHNA, CDR2 YSLEER. The CDR3 runs 17 residues. J was trimmed by 3 bases and V by 1 base; bases with no gene match: 8. In DNA form, the CDR3 reads TGCGCCAGCAGCCAAGTATGGTGGGGACAGGGGAAAGAGACCCAGTACTTC. Its protein product is CASSQVWWGQGKETQYF.

This clonotype was observed at least ten times. The V and J genes are TRBV7-2 and TRBJ1-2; 8 bases fit TRBD1. From germline, CDR1 is SGHTA and CDR2 FQGNSA. The CDR3 contains 15 residues. The junction had 11 bases not matched to a gene; V was cut back by 5 bases and J by 6 bases. The CDR3 nucleotides are TGTGCCAGCAGCCCTCCCAGGGGGCGGATGGATGGCTACACCTTC. It translates to CASSPPRGRMDGYTF.